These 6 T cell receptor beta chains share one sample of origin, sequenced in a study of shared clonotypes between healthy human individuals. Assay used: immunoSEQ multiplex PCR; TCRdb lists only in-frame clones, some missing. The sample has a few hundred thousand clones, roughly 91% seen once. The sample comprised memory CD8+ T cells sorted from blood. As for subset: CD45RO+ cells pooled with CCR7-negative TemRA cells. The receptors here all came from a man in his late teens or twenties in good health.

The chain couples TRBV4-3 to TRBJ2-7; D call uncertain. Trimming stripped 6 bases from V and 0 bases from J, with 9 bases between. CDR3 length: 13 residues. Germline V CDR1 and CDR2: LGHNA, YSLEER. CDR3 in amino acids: CASSASSSYEQYF. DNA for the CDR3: TGCGCCAGCAGTGCTAGTAGCTCCTACGAGCAGTACTTC.

CDR3 nucleotides: TGTGCCAGCAGCTTAGCGCTGGGACCGCTAGCGGGAAGGGAGACCCAGTACTTC. It is translated as CASSLALGPLAGRETQYF. The chain employs TRBV7-2 and TRBJ2-5; TRBD2 matches at 9 bases. Germline values: CDR1 SGHTA, CDR2 FQGNSA. This CDR3 spans 18 amino acids. The J segment lost 5 bases and the V segment lost 0 bases, leaving 13 bases of the junction unmatched.

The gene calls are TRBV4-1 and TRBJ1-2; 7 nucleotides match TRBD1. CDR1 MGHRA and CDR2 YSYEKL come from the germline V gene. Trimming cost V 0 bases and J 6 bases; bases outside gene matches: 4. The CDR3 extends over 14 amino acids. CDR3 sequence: CASSQEDRADGYTF. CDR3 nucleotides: TGCGCCAGCAGCCAAGAAGACAGGGCGGATGGCTACACCTTC.

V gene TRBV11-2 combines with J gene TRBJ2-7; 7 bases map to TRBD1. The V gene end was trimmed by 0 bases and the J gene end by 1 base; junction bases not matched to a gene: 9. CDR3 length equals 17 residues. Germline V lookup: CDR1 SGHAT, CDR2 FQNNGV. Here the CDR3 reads CASSLDSDRLPSYEQYF. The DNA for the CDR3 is TGTGCCAGCAGCTTAGATTCGGACAGGCTCCCTTCCTACGAGCAGTACTTC.

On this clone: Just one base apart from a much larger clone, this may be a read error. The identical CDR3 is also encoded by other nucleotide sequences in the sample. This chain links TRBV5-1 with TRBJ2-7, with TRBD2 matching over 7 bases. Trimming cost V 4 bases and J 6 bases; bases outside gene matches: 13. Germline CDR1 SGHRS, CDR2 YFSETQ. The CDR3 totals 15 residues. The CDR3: CASSPGGVGAGEQYF. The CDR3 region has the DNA TGCGCCAGCAGCCCGGGAGGTGTAGGGGCCGGCGAGCAGTACTTC. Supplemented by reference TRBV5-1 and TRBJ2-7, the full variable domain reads KAGVTQTPRYLIKTRGQQVTLSCSPISGHRSVSWYQQTPGQGLQFLFEYFSETQRNKGNFPGRFSGRQFSNSRSEMNVSTLELGDSALYLCASSPGGVGAGEQYFGPGTRLTVT.

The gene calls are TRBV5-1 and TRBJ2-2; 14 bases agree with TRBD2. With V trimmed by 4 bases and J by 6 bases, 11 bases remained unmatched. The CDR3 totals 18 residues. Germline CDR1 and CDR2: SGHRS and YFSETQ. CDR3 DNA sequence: TGCGCCAGCAGCGGACCCGGGACTAGCGGGGGCCCCCCCGGGGAGCTGTTTTTT. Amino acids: CASSGPGTSGGPPGELFF.